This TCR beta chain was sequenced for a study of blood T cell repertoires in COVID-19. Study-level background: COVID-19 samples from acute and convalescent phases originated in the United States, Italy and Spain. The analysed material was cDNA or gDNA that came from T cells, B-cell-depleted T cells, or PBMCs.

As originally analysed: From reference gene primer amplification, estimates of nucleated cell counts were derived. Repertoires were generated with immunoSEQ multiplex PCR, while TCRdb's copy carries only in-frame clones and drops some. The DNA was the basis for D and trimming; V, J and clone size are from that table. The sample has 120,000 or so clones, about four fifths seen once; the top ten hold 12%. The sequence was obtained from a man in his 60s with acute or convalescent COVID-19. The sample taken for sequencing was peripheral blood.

The CDR3 protein is CASSFLGGALNEQFF. CDR3 in DNA: TGTGCCAGCAGCTTTCTGGGAGGGGCACTCAATGAGCAGTTCTTC. The chain is built from TRBV7-3 and TRBJ2-1; 7 bases are a match to TRBD2. Germline-derived CDR1 and CDR2 are SGHTA and FQGTGA. This CDR3 is built from 15 residues. V was pared by 3 bases and J by 6 bases, with 8 bases of the junction left unmatched.